This TCR beta chain was documented in a study of blood T cell repertoires in COVID-19. Germline V lookup: CDR1 SGHVS, CDR2 FQNEAQ. Trimming shortened V by 1 base and J by 4 bases, and 13 bases separated the two germline ends. The CDR3 totals 15 residues. TCRdb's table, derived via immunoSEQ multiplex PCR, lists solely in-frame clones and lacks some. The table lists 200,000 to 250,000 clones, 80% to 85% of them singletons. The rearrangement joins TRBV7-8 to TRBJ1-2; D is ambiguous. The TCR sequence derives from an older woman who had recovered from COVID-19. The sample consisted of peripheral blood. In nucleotides, the CDR3 is TGTGCCAGCAGCTTAGGACGGAGACGGGGCTATGGCTACACCTTC. Translating it yields CASSLGRRRGYGYTF.